A single sample is the source of the 2 T cell receptor beta chains below, sequenced in a study of blood T cell repertoires in COVID-19. Data came from immunoSEQ multiplex PCR; TCRdb stores just in-frame clones and leaves some out. The table has about 98,000 clones, 84% seen once. Material for sequencing was peripheral blood. The receptor source for this set is a human donor in a cohort sampled during active COVID-19.

The chain recombines TRBV4-1 with TRBJ2-2; D perhaps matches TRBD2 (6 bases). V lost 4 bases and J 4 bases, leaving 10 bases between the germline ends. Germline loops: CDR1 MGHRA, CDR2 YSYEKL. The CDR3 length is 14 residues. CDR3 sequence reads: CASSRVGGTGELFF. CDR3 sequence (DNA): TGCGCCAGCAGCCGCGTGGGGGGCACCGGGGAGCTGTTTTTT.

This chain joins TRBV10-3 and TRBJ1-1; 7 bases match TRBD1. The junction had 8 bases not matched to a gene; V was cut back by 6 bases and J by 4 bases. CDR1 is ENHRY, CDR2 SYGVKD, per germline. The CDR3 runs 14 residues. CDR3 amino acids: CAIRSGTAGTEAFF. DNA of the CDR3: TGTGCCATCAGATCCGGGACAGCAGGCACTGAAGCTTTCTTT.